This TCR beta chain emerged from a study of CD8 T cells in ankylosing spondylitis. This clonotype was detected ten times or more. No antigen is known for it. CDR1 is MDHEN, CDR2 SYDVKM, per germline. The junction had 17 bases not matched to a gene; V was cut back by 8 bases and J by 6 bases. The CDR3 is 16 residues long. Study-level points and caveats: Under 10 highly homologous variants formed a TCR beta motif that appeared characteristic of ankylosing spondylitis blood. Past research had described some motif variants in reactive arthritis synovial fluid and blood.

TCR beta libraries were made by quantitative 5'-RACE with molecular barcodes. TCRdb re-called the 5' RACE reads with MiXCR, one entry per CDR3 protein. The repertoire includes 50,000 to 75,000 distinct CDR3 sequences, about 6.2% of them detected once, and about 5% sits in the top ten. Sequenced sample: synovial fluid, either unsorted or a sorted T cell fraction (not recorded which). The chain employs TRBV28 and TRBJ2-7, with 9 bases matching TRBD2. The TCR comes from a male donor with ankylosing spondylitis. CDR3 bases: TGTGCCAGCGAGCGGGTTGGGGCGGGAGGGCGTAGCGAGCAGTACTTC. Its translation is CASERVGAGGRSEQYF.